This entry describes one T cell receptor (beta chain). The assay was immunoSEQ multiplex PCR, and TCRdb's table has in-frame clones only and misses some. The sample lists about 660,000 clones; roughly 86% were seen once. These data come from a study of shared T cell receptors in the human thymus. This CDR3 comprises 14 residues. Per the germline V gene, CDR1 is SGHRS and CDR2 is YFSETQ. Trimming removed 4 bases at V and 5 bases at J, with 15 bases between. The data were also submitted as part of a second study, on human thymus T cells. That publication notes: The people who donated were healthy Finnish babies having corrective surgery for congenital heart defects.

This sequence joins TRBV5-1 and TRBJ2-5; the D gene is possibly TRBD1 (6 bases). The sample taken for sequencing was thymocytes. This sequence was found in a boy in the first two years of life with a congenital heart defect. CDR3 in amino acids: CASSPGPGDETQYF. The CDR3 coding sequence is TGCGCCAGCAGCCCCGGACCAGGGGACGAGACCCAGTACTTC. The full variable domain, completed using reference TRBV5-1 and TRBJ2-5, is KAGVTQTPRYLIKTRGQQVTLSCSPISGHRSVSWYQQTPGQGLQFLFEYFSETQRNKGNFPGRFSGRQFSNSRSEMNVSTLELGDSALYLCASSPGPGDETQYFGPGTRLLVL.